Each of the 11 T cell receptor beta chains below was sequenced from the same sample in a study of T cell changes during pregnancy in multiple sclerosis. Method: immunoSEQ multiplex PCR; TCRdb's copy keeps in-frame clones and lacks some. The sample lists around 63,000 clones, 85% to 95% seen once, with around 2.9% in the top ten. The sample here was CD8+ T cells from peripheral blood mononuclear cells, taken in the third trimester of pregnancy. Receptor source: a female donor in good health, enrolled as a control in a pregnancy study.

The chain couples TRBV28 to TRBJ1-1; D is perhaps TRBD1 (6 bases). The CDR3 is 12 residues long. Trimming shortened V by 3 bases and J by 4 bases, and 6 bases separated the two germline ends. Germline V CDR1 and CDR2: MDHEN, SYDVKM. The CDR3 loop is CASSLDSTEAFF. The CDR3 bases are TGTGCCAGCAGTTTGGACAGCACTGAAGCTTTCTTT.

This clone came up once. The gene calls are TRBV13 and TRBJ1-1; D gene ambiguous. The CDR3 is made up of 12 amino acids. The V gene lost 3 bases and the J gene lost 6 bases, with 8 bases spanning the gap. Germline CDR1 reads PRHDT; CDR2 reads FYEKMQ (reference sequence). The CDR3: CASSLMGPEAFF. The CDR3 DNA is TGTGCCAGCAGCTTGATGGGCCCTGAAGCTTTCTTT.

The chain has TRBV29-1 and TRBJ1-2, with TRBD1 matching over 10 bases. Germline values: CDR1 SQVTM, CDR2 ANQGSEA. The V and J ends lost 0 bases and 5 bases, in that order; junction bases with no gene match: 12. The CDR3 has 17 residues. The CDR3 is CSVEDRVGTGESYGYTF. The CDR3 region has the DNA TGCAGCGTTGAAGATCGGGTAGGGACAGGGGAATCATATGGCTACACCTTC.

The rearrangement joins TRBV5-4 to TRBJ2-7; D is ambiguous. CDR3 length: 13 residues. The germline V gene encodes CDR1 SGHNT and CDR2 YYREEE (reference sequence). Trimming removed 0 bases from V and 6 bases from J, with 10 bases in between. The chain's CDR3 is CASSLEPPSEQYF. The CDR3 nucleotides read TGTGCCAGCAGCTTGGAGCCCCCGTCCGAGCAGTACTTC. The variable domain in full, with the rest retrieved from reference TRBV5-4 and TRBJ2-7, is ETGVTQSPTHLIKTRGQQVTLRCSSQSGHNTVSWYQQALGQGPQFIFQYYREEENGRGNFPPRFSGLQFPNYSSELNVNALELDDSALYLCASSLEPPSEQYFGPGTRLTVT.

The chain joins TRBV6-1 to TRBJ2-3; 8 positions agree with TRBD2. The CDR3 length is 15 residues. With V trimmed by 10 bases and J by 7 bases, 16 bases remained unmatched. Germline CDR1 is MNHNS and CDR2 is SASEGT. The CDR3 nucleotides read TGTGCCATCAGGAAAGCGGGGGACATTTATAATACGCAGTATTTT. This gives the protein CAIRKAGDIYNTQYF.

The CDR3, as DNA: TGCGCCAGCAGCCAAGATCTACCTACGGGCACAGATACGCAGTATTTT. Amino acids: CASSQDLPTGTDTQYF. This rearrangement joins TRBV4-3 to TRBJ2-3; D is unclear. Per germline, CDR1 LGHNA and CDR2 YSLEER. V was pared by 0 bases and J by 1 base, with 11 bases between. CDR3 length: 16 amino acids.

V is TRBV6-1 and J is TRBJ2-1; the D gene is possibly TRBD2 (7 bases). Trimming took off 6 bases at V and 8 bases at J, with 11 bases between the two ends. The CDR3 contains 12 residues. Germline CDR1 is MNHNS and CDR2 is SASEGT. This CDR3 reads CASREGGHEQFF. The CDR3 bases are TGTGCCAGCAGGGAGGGGGGGCATGAGCAGTTCTTC.

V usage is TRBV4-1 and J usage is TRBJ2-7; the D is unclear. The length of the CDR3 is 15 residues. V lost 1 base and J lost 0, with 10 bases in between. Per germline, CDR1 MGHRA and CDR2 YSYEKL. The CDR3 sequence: CASSQVGDGSYEQYF. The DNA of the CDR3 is TGCGCCAGCAGCCAAGTCGGAGACGGCTCCTACGAGCAGTACTTC.

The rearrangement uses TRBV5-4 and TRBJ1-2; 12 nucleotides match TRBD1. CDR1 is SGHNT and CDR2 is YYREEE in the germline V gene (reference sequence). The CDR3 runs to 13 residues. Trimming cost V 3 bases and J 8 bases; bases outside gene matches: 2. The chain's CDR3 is CASSWGTGGGYTF. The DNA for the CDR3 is TGTGCCAGCAGCTGGGGGACAGGGGGCGGCTACACCTTC.

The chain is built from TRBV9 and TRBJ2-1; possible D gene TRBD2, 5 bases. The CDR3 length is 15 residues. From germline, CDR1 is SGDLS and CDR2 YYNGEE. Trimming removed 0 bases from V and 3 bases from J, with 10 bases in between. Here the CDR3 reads CASSVGGELYNEQFF. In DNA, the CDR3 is TGTGCCAGCAGCGTAGGTGGGGAGCTCTACAATGAGCAGTTCTTC.

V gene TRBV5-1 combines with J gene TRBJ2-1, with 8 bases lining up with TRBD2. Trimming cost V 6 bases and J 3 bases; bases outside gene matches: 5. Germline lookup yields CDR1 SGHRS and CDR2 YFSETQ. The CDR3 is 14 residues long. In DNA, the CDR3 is TGCGCCAGCAAAAGCGGGGGTCTCTACAATGAGCAGTTCTTC. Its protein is CASKSGGLYNEQFF.